This section outlines one T cell receptor beta chain sequence together with its context. Its cognate antigen is unknown. The sample comes from a study of T cells in narcolepsy. The wider study: Patients with NT1 or NT2 and healthy control donors were enrolled. Study-level results: In some patient and control memory CD4+ samples, autoreactive clones were absent. Blood of same and different patients, but not healthy controls, reportedly held recurring autoreactive clonotypes.

Only in-frame clones appear in the TCRdb table, and some are missing; sequencing was by immunoSEQ multiplex PCR. In the table there are some 33,000 clones, around 90% of which are singletons. Trimming cost V 10 bases and J 3 bases, with 19 bases left between them. This CDR3 is 15 amino acids long. Looked up from germline, CDR1 is MNHNY and CDR2 is SVGAGI (reference sequence). The clonotype comes from a human donor with narcolepsy. Material: CD45RA- memory CD4+ T cells from PBMCs. The rearrangement links TRBV6-6 to TRBJ2-1, with D tentatively TRBD1 (5 bases). The CDR3 spells CATRARGANYNEQFF. The DNA of the CDR3 is TGTGCCACCAGAGCAAGGGGCGCAAACTACAATGAGCAGTTCTTC.